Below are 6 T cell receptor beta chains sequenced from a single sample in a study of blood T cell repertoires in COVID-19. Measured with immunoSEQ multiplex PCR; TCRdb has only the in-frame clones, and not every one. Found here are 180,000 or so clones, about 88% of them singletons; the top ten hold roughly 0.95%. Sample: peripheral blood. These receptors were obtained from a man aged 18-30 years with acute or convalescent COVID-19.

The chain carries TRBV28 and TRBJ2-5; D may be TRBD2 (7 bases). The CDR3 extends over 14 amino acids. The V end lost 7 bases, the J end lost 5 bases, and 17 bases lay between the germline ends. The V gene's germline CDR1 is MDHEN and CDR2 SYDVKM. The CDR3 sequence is CASKVGGAEETQYF. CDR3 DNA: TGTGCCAGCAAGGTTGGGGGGGCCGAGGAGACCCAGTACTTC. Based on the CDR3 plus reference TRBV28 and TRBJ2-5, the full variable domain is DVKVTQSSRYLVKRTGEKVFLECVQDMDHENMFWYRQDPGLGLRLIYFSYDVKMKEKGDIPEGYSVSREKKERFSLILESASTNQTSMYLCASKVGGAEETQYFGPGTRLLVL.

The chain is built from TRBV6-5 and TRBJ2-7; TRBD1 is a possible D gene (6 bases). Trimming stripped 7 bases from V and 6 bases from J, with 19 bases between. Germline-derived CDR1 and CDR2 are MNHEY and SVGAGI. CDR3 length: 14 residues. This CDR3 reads CASMLGGRYGEQYV. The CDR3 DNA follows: TGTGCCAGCATGTTAGGGGGACGATATGGCGAGCAGTACGTC.

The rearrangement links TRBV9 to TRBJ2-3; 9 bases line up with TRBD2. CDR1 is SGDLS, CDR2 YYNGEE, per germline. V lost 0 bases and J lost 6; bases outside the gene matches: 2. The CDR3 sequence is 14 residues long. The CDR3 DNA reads TGTGCCAGCAGCGTAGAACTAGCGGGTGATACGCAGTATTTT. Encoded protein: CASSVELAGDTQYF.

The CDR3: CASRGTSGGTDEQFF. The CDR3 DNA reads TGTGCCAGCAGAGGGACTAGCGGGGGGACGGATGAGCAGTTCTTC. J is TRBJ2-1 and V is TRBV2, with 15 nucleotides matching TRBD2. Germline values: CDR1 SNHLY, CDR2 FYNNEI. This CDR3 contains 15 residues. Trimming took 6 bases from V and 8 from J; bases not matched to a gene: 5.

CDR3 sequence: CASSGVKTSGGWYNEQFF. As DNA, the CDR3 is TGTGCCAGCAGTGGGGTTAAGACTAGCGGGGGGTGGTACAATGAGCAGTTCTTC. The chain combines TRBV6-1 with TRBJ2-1, with 13 bases that match TRBD2. The CDR3 consists of 18 residues. The V gene's germline CDR1 is MNHNS and CDR2 SASEGT. The V segment lost 4 bases and the J segment 4 bases; nucleotides outside the gene matches: 10.

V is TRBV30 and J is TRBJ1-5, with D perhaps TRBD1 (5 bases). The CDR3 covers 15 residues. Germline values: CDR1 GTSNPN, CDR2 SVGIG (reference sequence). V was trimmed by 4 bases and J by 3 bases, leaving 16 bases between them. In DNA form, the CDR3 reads TGTGCCTGGAACCCCCCAGGACAAATCAATCAGCCCCAGCATTTT. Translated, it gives CAWNPPGQINQPQHF.